A selection of T cell receptor beta chains follows, all from one sample in a study of human T cells and chemical hapten exposure. TCRdb reprocessed the RACE reads via MiXCR and lists one record per CDR3 protein. The table lists around 45,000 distinct CDR3 sequences, less than 4.5% of them singletons. The sample taken for sequencing was whole blood. The receptors here all came from a human donor in good health. Some clones in this sample may be carry-over from other donors' samples. Both conserved end residues are part of each CDR3. The order of the fields is J gene, V gene, D gene, CDR3 length, clone size, CDR3 DNA, CDR3 protein. The D gene is left open where the match is weak. Part of the rows lack a size; the others show once, few, many or a class for expanded clones.

J gene: TRBJ2-7
V gene: TRBV20-1
D gene: TRBD2
CDR3 length: 15
clone size: many
CDR3 DNA: TGCAGTGCTAGCAGACTAGCGGGAGGGCCATACGAGCAGTACTTC
CDR3 protein: CSASRLAGGPYEQYF

J gene: TRBJ2-3
V gene: TRBV11-2
D gene: .
CDR3 length: 13
clone size: few
CDR3 DNA: TGTGCCAGCAGCTTATGGGTGACAGATACGCAGTATTTT
CDR3 protein: CASSLWVTDTQYF

J gene: TRBJ2-1
V gene: TRBV6-5
D gene: .
CDR3 length: 16
clone size: many
CDR3 DNA: TGTGCCAGCAGTCGGACAGTCCCGAGCTCCTACAATGAGCAGTTCTTC
CDR3 protein: CASSRTVPSSYNEQFF

J gene: TRBJ2-5
V gene: TRBV18
D gene: TRBD1
CDR3 length: 16
clone size: many
CDR3 DNA: TGTGCCAGCTCACTACGCCGGACAGGGGGCGAAGAGACCCAGTACTTC
CDR3 protein: CASSLRRTGGEETQYF

J gene: TRBJ2-2
V gene: TRBV7-2
D gene: .
CDR3 length: 15
clone size: .
CDR3 DNA: TGTGCCAGCAGCTTTCTCCCCACCGACACCGGGGAGCTGTTTTTT
CDR3 protein: CASSFLPTDTGELFF

J gene: TRBJ2-5
V gene: TRBV3-1
D gene: .
CDR3 length: 13
clone size: many
CDR3 DNA: TGTGCCAGCAGCCAAGAGGCCCCGACGGCCCAGTACTTC
CDR3 protein: CASSQEAPTAQYF

J gene: TRBJ2-2
V gene: TRBV12-3/TRBV12-4
D gene: TRBD1
CDR3 length: 15
clone size: many
CDR3 DNA: TGTGCCAGCAGTTTTGGACAGGGTAGCACCGGGGAGCTGTTTTTT
CDR3 protein: CASSFGQGSTGELFF

J gene: TRBJ2-1
V gene: TRBV19
D gene: .
CDR3 length: 11
clone size: .
CDR3 DNA: TGTGCCAGTAGCTCGGGGAATGAGCAGTTCTTC
CDR3 protein: CASSSGNEQFF

J gene: TRBJ2-7
V gene: TRBV19
D gene: TRBD1
CDR3 length: 14
clone size: .
CDR3 DNA: TGTGCCACCCAAAAAACCGGGACAGGCTACGAGCAGTACTTC
CDR3 protein: CATQKTGTGYEQYF

J gene: TRBJ1-1
V gene: TRBV12-3/TRBV12-4
D gene: .
CDR3 length: 17
clone size: .
CDR3 DNA: TGTGCCAGCAGTTTTTGGCCTTGGGGAGGTGAGAACACTGAAGCTTTCTTT
CDR3 protein: CASSFWPWGGENTEAFF

J gene: TRBJ2-7
V gene: TRBV5-6
D gene: TRBD1
CDR3 length: 14
clone size: many
CDR3 DNA: TGTGCCAGCAGCTTAGGGACAGCCTCCTACGAGCAGTACTTC
CDR3 protein: CASSLGTASYEQYF

J gene: TRBJ2-1
V gene: TRBV9
D gene: TRBD2
CDR3 length: 15
clone size: many
CDR3 DNA: TGTGCCAGCAGCGTTAGCGGGAGGGGGTACGATGAGCAGTTCTTC
CDR3 protein: CASSVSGRGYDEQFF

J gene: TRBJ2-5
V gene: TRBV5-1
D gene: TRBD2
CDR3 length: 15
clone size: .
CDR3 DNA: TGCGCCAGCAGCTTGGCGGGGACTAGTGTGGAGACCCAGTACTTC
CDR3 protein: CASSLAGTSVETQYF

J gene: TRBJ2-4
V gene: TRBV27
D gene: .
CDR3 length: 14
clone size: few
CDR3 DNA: TGTGCCAGCAGCCCCAGAGTAGCCAAAAACATTCAGTACTTC
CDR3 protein: CASSPRVAKNIQYF

J gene: TRBJ1-4
V gene: TRBV12-3/TRBV12-4
D gene: TRBD1
CDR3 length: 15
clone size: .
CDR3 DNA: TGTGCCAGCAGCCGAAACGGACAGGGTGTGGAAAAACCGTTTTTT
CDR3 protein: CASSRNGQGVEKPFF

J gene: TRBJ2-7
V gene: TRBV7-6
D gene: .
CDR3 length: 13
clone size: few
CDR3 DNA: TGTGCCAGCAGCTTGCGGGACGGGGACCCGCAGTACTTC
CDR3 protein: CASSLRDGDPQYF

J gene: TRBJ2-2
V gene: TRBV28
D gene: TRBD2
CDR3 length: 16
clone size: many
CDR3 DNA: TGTGCCAGCAGTTTTCCCGGGAGGGCCCCTACCGGGGAGCTGTTTTTT
CDR3 protein: CASSFPGRAPTGELFF

J gene: TRBJ2-4
V gene: TRBV11-2
D gene: TRBD1
CDR3 length: 17
clone size: .
CDR3 DNA: TGTGCCAGCAGCCGCATAGACAGGGGGCTGGCCAAAAACATTCAGTACTTC
CDR3 protein: CASSRIDRGLAKNIQYF

J gene: TRBJ1-5
V gene: TRBV6-5
D gene: .
CDR3 length: 13
clone size: many
CDR3 DNA: TGTGCCAGCAGACTTGGACTCAATCAGCCCCAGCATTTT
CDR3 protein: CASRLGLNQPQHF

J gene: TRBJ2-1
V gene: TRBV10-3
D gene: TRBD2
CDR3 length: 17
clone size: many
CDR3 DNA: TGTGCCATCAGTGATTTACTAGCGGGAGGGCCGGTGTATGAGCAGTTCTTC
CDR3 protein: CAISDLLAGGPVYEQFF

J gene: TRBJ2-6
V gene: TRBV11-3
D gene: .
CDR3 length: 16
clone size: many
CDR3 DNA: TGTGCCAGCAGCCCAGAGGGGGACTCTGGGGCCAACGTCCTGACTTTC
CDR3 protein: CASSPEGDSGANVLTF

J gene: TRBJ1-5
V gene: TRBV10-3
D gene: .
CDR3 length: 13
clone size: .
CDR3 DNA: TGTGCCATCGGTCGGGGAATTGGTCAGCCCCAGCATTTT
CDR3 protein: CAIGRGIGQPQHF

J gene: TRBJ2-7
V gene: TRBV4-1
D gene: TRBD1
CDR3 length: 15
clone size: many
CDR3 DNA: TGCGCCAGCAGCCAAGCGCAAGGACAGGGTTACGAGCAGTACTTC
CDR3 protein: CASSQAQGQGYEQYF

J gene: TRBJ2-1
V gene: TRBV5-6
D gene: TRBD2
CDR3 length: 18
clone size: few
CDR3 DNA: TGTGCCAGCAGCTTGTTGCCTAGCGGGAGCCCCCCCTACAATGAGCAGTTCTTC
CDR3 protein: CASSLLPSGSPPYNEQFF

J gene: TRBJ2-5
V gene: TRBV18
D gene: .
CDR3 length: 15
clone size: many
CDR3 DNA: TGTGCCAGCTCCCAGGCTACCTACCCCGAAGAGACCCAGTACTTC
CDR3 protein: CASSQATYPEETQYF

J gene: TRBJ2-1
V gene: TRBV12-3/TRBV12-4
D gene: .
CDR3 length: 14
clone size: .
CDR3 DNA: TGTGCCAGCACAGCCTTGAGCTCCTACAATGAGCAGTTCTTC
CDR3 protein: CASTALSSYNEQFF

J gene: TRBJ2-7
V gene: TRBV7-2
D gene: .
CDR3 length: 11
clone size: .
CDR3 DNA: TGTGCCAGCAGCTTAGGTGACGAGCAGTACTTC
CDR3 protein: CASSLGDEQYF

J gene: TRBJ1-2
V gene: TRBV20-1
D gene: .
CDR3 length: 14
clone size: many
CDR3 DNA: TGCAGTGCTTTCCGGACAGCAACTAACTATGGCTACACCTTC
CDR3 protein: CSAFRTATNYGYTF

J gene: TRBJ2-7
V gene: TRBV7-8
D gene: TRBD1
CDR3 length: 17
clone size: many
CDR3 DNA: TGTGCCAGCAGCTCCCCCACATGGGACAGGGGGTCCTACGAGCAGTACTTC
CDR3 protein: CASSSPTWDRGSYEQYF

J gene: TRBJ2-3
V gene: TRBV5-1
D gene: .
CDR3 length: 13
clone size: many
CDR3 DNA: TGCGCCAGCAGCTTGGGATTAGTAGATACGCAGTATTTT
CDR3 protein: CASSLGLVDTQYF

J gene: TRBJ2-7
V gene: TRBV28
D gene: .
CDR3 length: 12
clone size: many
CDR3 DNA: TGTGCCAGCACCCGGAAGCCCTACGAGCAGTACTTC
CDR3 protein: CASTRKPYEQYF

J gene: TRBJ2-7
V gene: TRBV10-1
D gene: TRBD2
CDR3 length: 15
clone size: many
CDR3 DNA: TGCGCCAGCAGTGAGTCGGCGGGAGCGAAGTACGAGCAGTACTTC
CDR3 protein: CASSESAGAKYEQYF

J gene: TRBJ1-1
V gene: TRBV27
D gene: TRBD1
CDR3 length: 16
clone size: few
CDR3 DNA: TGTGCCAGCAGTTTATTAGGGGGGACAGTGAACACTGAAGCTTTCTTT
CDR3 protein: CASSLLGGTVNTEAFF

J gene: TRBJ2-1
V gene: TRBV28
D gene: .
CDR3 length: 14
clone size: many
CDR3 DNA: TGTGCCAGCAGTAGGGGGGCTACCTACAATGAGCAGTTCTTC
CDR3 protein: CASSRGATYNEQFF

J gene: TRBJ2-7
V gene: TRBV12-3/TRBV12-4
D gene: .
CDR3 length: 15
clone size: .
CDR3 DNA: TGTGCCAGCAGTTTAGGGACCCAGGGCTGGTACGAGCAGTACTTC
CDR3 protein: CASSLGTQGWYEQYF

J gene: TRBJ2-3
V gene: TRBV12-3/TRBV12-4
D gene: .
CDR3 length: 13
clone size: many
CDR3 DNA: TGTGCCACCATGCCTCAGGCAGCAGATACGCAGTATTTT
CDR3 protein: CATMPQAADTQYF

J gene: TRBJ2-1
V gene: TRBV4-1
D gene: .
CDR3 length: 15
clone size: .
CDR3 DNA: TGCGCCAGCAGCCAAGTCTGGCTAGCGAACAATGAGCAGTTCTTC
CDR3 protein: CASSQVWLANNEQFF

J gene: TRBJ2-7
V gene: TRBV28
D gene: TRBD2
CDR3 length: 16
clone size: many
CDR3 DNA: TGTGCCAGCAGTTTTATCCGGACTAGCGGGACGTACGAGCAGTACTTC
CDR3 protein: CASSFIRTSGTYEQYF

J gene: TRBJ1-5
V gene: TRBV30
D gene: TRBD1
CDR3 length: 14
clone size: .
CDR3 DNA: TGTGCCTGGGAACCGGGACAGGGGAATCAGCCCCAGCATTTT
CDR3 protein: CAWEPGQGNQPQHF

J gene: TRBJ2-5
V gene: TRBV4-1
D gene: TRBD2
CDR3 length: 21
clone size: .
CDR3 DNA: TGCGCCAGCAGCCCCTACTACCGGACTAGCGGGAGTCATCAGGTGGTGGGTGCCCAGTACTTC
CDR3 protein: CASSPYYRTSGSHQVVGAQYF

J gene: TRBJ2-7
V gene: TRBV20-1
D gene: TRBD1
CDR3 length: 14
clone size: many
CDR3 DNA: TGCAGTGCTGAGGAAGGACAGGGGTGGAACGAGCAGTACTTC
CDR3 protein: CSAEEGQGWNEQYF